In its sample, the clone carrying this T cell receptor beta chain was seen many times. This entry is derived from a study of T cells in Graves' hyperthyroidism and ophthalmopathy. Diagnosing involved the use of clinical symptoms, serum thyroxine and TRAb, thyroid ultrasound and orbital computed tomography. RNA transcripts provided the source from which TCR beta CDR3 regions were amplified. First-round RT-PCR of the TCR CDR3 relied on the HTBI primer set. TCRdb recomputed calls from the multiplex PCR reads with MiXCR, one row per CDR3 protein. The table lists some 700,000 distinct CDR3 sequences, roughly 17% of them singletons, with about 16% in the top ten. Germline lookup yields CDR1 SGHAT and CDR2 FQNNGV. Trimming left V 6 bases short and J 1 base short, with 16 bases between. The CDR3 is 16 amino acids.

Sequencing used blood. This TCR derives from a man in his fifties or sixties with Graves' hyperthyroidism. The genes are TRBV11-2 and TRBJ2-1, with D perhaps matching TRBD1 (5 bases). CDR3 amino acids: CASRTTDWGSYNEQFF. The CDR3 nucleotides are TGTGCCAGCAGGACGACAGATTGGGGTTCCTACAATGAGCAGTTCTTC.